The 23 T cell receptor beta chains below all came from one sample that was sequenced in a study of blood T cells in healthy people across ages. A sample-barcoded 5' primer and a J-beta primer mix were used in a second PCR of roughly 7 to 11 cycles. MiXCR, run by TCRdb on the 5' RACE reads, gives a single entry per CDR3 protein. Among almost 1 million distinct CDR3 sequences, around 54% were seen once, and the ten largest hold roughly 23%. Sequencing was done on a sample of blood. The receptors originated from a woman aged 55-75 years in good health.

The chain recombines TRBV12-3 or TRBV12-4 with TRBJ2-7; 9 bases align to TRBD2. Losses at the gene ends were 9 bases for V and 7 bases for J; bases not matched to a gene: 10. This CDR3 contains 13 residues. The chain's CDR3 is CASSGSRLVEQYF. For the CDR3, the DNA is TGTGCCAGTAGCGGGAGCAGGTTAGTTGAGCAGTACTTC.

This clonotype showed up just a few times. V and J are TRBV12-3 or TRBV12-4 and TRBJ2-3; D might be TRBD2 (5 bases). The V end was cut by 3 bases, the J end by 0 bases, with 13 bases between. The CDR3 extends over 16 amino acids. This CDR3 reads CASSFVVEVSTDTQYF. For the CDR3, the DNA is TGTGCCAGCAGTTTCGTTGTGGAGGTTAGCACAGATACGCAGTATTTT.

This sequence joins TRBV2 and TRBJ2-7; D unresolved. V dropped 8 bases and J dropped 2 bases, with 13 bases sitting between them. The CDR3 has 13 residues. CDR1 is SNHLY and CDR2 is FYNNEI in the germline V gene. The CDR3 region has the DNA TGTGCCAGCCAGGTCATCCCCCCCTACGAGCAGTACTTC. Its translation: CASQVIPPYEQYF.

This chain connects TRBV7-9 to TRBJ1-4, with 10 bases fitting TRBD1. The ends lost 5 bases at V and 8 bases at J; junction bases unmatched: 5. Germline CDR1 and CDR2: SEHNR and FQNEAQ (reference sequence). The CDR3 covers 14 residues. CDR3 loop: CASSTSTGGEKLFF. The CDR3 DNA follows: TGTGCCAGCAGCACATCGACAGGGGGCGAAAAACTGTTTTTT.

The J gene is TRBJ2-6, the V gene TRBV12-3 or TRBV12-4; D ambiguous. V was cut by 8 bases and J by 1 base, with 6 bases left in between. There are 13 residues in the CDR3. CDR3 in DNA: TGTGCCAGCTTGCTGTCTGGGGCCAACGTCCTGACTTTC. Its translation: CASLLSGANVLTF.

In the case of this clonotype: A much larger clone lies one base from this, so it may be a read error. The chain links TRBV5-1 to TRBJ2-7; no reliable D call. The V gene's germline CDR1 is SGHRS and CDR2 YFSETQ. The CDR3 has 14 amino acids. The CDR3 DNA follows: TGCGCCAGCAGCTATGACGGTTCCTCCTACGGGCAGTACTTC. Amino acids: CASSYDGSSYGQYF.

This clonotype turned up a few times. The chain uses TRBV9 and TRBJ2-3, with 13 positions matching TRBD2. Trimming took 4 bases from V and 4 from J; bases not matched to a gene: 9. The length of the CDR3 is 17 residues. Germline V CDR1 and CDR2: SGDLS, YYNGEE. The CDR3 reads CASSYKLAGGRPDTQYF. CDR3 nucleotides: TGTGCCAGCAGCTACAAACTAGCGGGAGGGCGACCAGATACGCAGTATTTT.

The genes are TRBV7-8 and TRBJ1-1; D unclear. Germline V lookup: CDR1 SGHVS, CDR2 FQNEAQ. The CDR3 totals 17 residues. Trimming left V 2 bases short and J 1 base short, with 17 bases between. The CDR3 sequence is CASSLLDLRQQNTEAFF. DNA for the CDR3: TGTGCCAGCAGCTTACTGGACTTACGGCAGCAGAACACTGAAGCTTTCTTT. Using reference TRBV7-8 and TRBJ1-1 for the parts outside the CDR3, the full variable domain is GAGVSQSPRYKVAKRGQDVALRCDPISGHVSLFWYQQALGQGPEFLTYFQNEAQLDKSGLPSDRFFAERPEGSVSTLKIQRTQQEDSAVYLCASSLLDLRQQNTEAFFGQGTRLTVV.

This sequence joins TRBV15 and TRBJ2-7, with D unresolved. The ends were cut back, 8 bases at V and 0 bases at J, with 11 bases in the middle. Germline loops: CDR1 LNHNV, CDR2 YYDKDF (reference sequence). This CDR3 spans 13 amino acids. CDR3 loop: CATPRRSSYEQYF. The DNA for the CDR3 is TGTGCCACCCCCCGACGGAGCTCCTACGAGCAGTACTTC.

This clonotype was observed a few times. This chain joins TRBV6-1 and TRBJ2-1; possibly TRBD1 for D (5 bases). The end of the DNA aligns better with TRBJ2-7, so the J call may be wrong. Germline assignment: CDR1 MNHNS and CDR2 SASEGT. The CDR3 covers 13 residues. CDR3 sequence reads: CASSDDRPYEQYF. As DNA, the CDR3 is TGTGCCAGCAGTGACGACAGACCCTACGAGCAGTACTTC.

J is TRBJ2-7 and V is TRBV7-2, with D possibly being TRBD1 (6 bases). The V gene's germline CDR1 is SGHTA and CDR2 FQGNSA. The CDR3 is made up of 15 amino acids. V dropped 3 bases and J dropped 2 bases, with 14 bases sitting between them. The CDR3 reads CASSLKSGQPYEQYF. Written as DNA, the CDR3 is TGTGCCAGCAGCTTGAAGTCAGGACAGCCCTACGAGCAGTACTTC.

The chain is built from TRBV28 and TRBJ2-4; tentative D call: TRBD2 (5 bases). The end of the DNA fits TRBJ2-7 better, so the J call may be wrong. The CDR3 contains 17 residues. Germline V gene data show CDR1 as MDHEN and CDR2 as SYDVKM. The CDR3 sequence is CASSLTLGVERTYEQYF. DNA for the CDR3: TGTGCCAGCAGTCTCACCCTTGGCGTCGAGCGGACCTACGAGCAGTACTTC.

This clonotype was observed a few times. CDR3 coding DNA: TGTGCCAGCAGTTTATCAGGACTAGCGGGAGCCAAAAACATTCAGTACTTC. It encodes CASSLSGLAGAKNIQYF. The chain is built from TRBV28 and TRBJ2-7; 11 nucleotides align to TRBD2. The last part of the DNA fits TRBJ2-4 better; the J call may be wrong. Germline CDR1 is MDHEN and CDR2 is SYDVKM. The CDR3 runs to 17 residues.

This clonotype has a count of ten or more. The rearrangement uses TRBV6-2 or TRBV6-3 and TRBJ2-7; 9 nucleotides agree with TRBD1. The CDR3 contains 18 residues. V lost 0 bases to trimming and J lost 3 bases; unmatched junction nucleotides: 12. Looked up from germline, CDR1 is MNHEY and CDR2 is SVGEGT. CDR3 in DNA: TGTGCCAGCAGTTACTCTTTCCCAGGACAGGGGCAACTCTACGAGCAGTACTTC. Amino acids: CASSYSFPGQGQLYEQYF.

The chain employs TRBV29-1 and TRBJ1-2; 8 nucleotides match TRBD1. Per germline, CDR1 SQVTM and CDR2 ANQGSEA. This CDR3 has 16 residues. V shed 4 bases and J 5 bases; nucleotides not matched to a gene: 15. CDR3 DNA sequence: TGCAGCGTTGTTAAAGTCGGGGGACAGGATGCGTATGGCTACACCTTC. Its translation: CSVVKVGGQDAYGYTF. The variable domain in full, completed from reference TRBV29-1 and TRBJ1-2, reads SAVISQKPSRDICQRGTSLTIQCQVDSQVTMMFWYRQQPGQSLTLIATANQGSEATYESGFVIDKFPISRPNLTFSTLTVSNMSPEDSSIYLCSVVKVGGQDAYGYTFGSGTRLTVV.

The chain links TRBV21-1 to TRBJ2-6. TRBV21-1 is recorded as a pseudogene. The CDR3 loop spans 15 amino acids. CDR3 nucleotide sequence: TGTGCCAGCAGCAAAGTGAGCTCTGGGGCCAACGTCCTGACTTTC. It yields the protein CASSKVSSGANVLTF.

This chain uses TRBV12-3 or TRBV12-4 with TRBJ2-1; no clear D gene. There are 15 residues in the CDR3. V lost 3 bases and J 10 bases, leaving 19 bases between the germline ends. The CDR3 loop reads CASSFDPPPPREQFF. CDR3 sequence (DNA): TGTGCCAGCAGTTTTGACCCACCGCCCCCCCGGGAGCAGTTCTTC.

This clonotype was seen a few times. The chain is built from TRBV5-1 and TRBJ2-7; 7 nucleotides match TRBD1. With the DNA end fitting TRBJ2-5 better, the J assignment may be wrong. Germline V lookup: CDR1 SGHRS, CDR2 YFSETQ. The CDR3 has 14 amino acids. The chain's CDR3 is CASSVQGTIETQYF. CDR3 nucleotide sequence: TGCGCCAGCAGCGTACAGGGGACGATAGAGACCCAGTACTTC.

The rearrangement joins TRBV6-2 or TRBV6-3 to TRBJ2-5, with 10 nucleotides matching TRBD2. The CDR3 runs 14 residues. Germline CDR1 reads MNHEY; CDR2 reads SVGEGT. The trim removed 4 bases at V and 11 bases at J, leaving 10 bases unmatched. The CDR3 DNA is TGTGCCAGCAGTTGGAGCGGGAGGGGACGTGAGCAGTACTTC. The encoded protein is CASSWSGRGREQYF.

The rearrangement links TRBV20-1 to TRBJ2-2; perhaps D is TRBD1 or TRBD2 (5 bases each). The V gene's germline CDR1 is DFQATT and CDR2 SNEGSKA (reference sequence). The CDR3 sequence is 13 residues long. The V and J ends lost 5 bases and 6 bases respectively, with 13 bases between them. The chain's CDR3 is CSAGHLRAGELFF. In DNA, the CDR3 is TGCAGTGCTGGACACCTGAGGGCCGGGGAGCTGTTTTTT.

This clonotype was seen a handful of times. This rearrangement joins TRBV27 to TRBJ2-6, with D uncertain. CDR1 is MNHEY and CDR2 is SMNVEV in the germline V gene (reference sequence). V lost 1 base and J 4 bases, leaving 14 bases between the germline ends. The CDR3 is 17 amino acids. The CDR3 loop reads CASSLLYQSTGANVLTF. CDR3 nucleotide sequence: TGTGCCAGCAGTTTATTATACCAAAGTACAGGGGCCAACGTCCTGACTTTC.

This chain joins TRBV6-5 and TRBJ2-7; D is unresolved. V lost 2 bases and J lost 3, with 5 bases in between. Per the germline V gene, CDR1 is MNHEY and CDR2 is SVGAGI. The CDR3 length is 12 residues. The CDR3 is CASSYNNYEQYF. The CDR3 DNA reads as TGTGCCAGCAGTTACAATAACTACGAGCAGTACTTC.

V gene TRBV7-2 combines with J gene TRBJ2-7; D may be TRBD1 (5 bases). The CDR3 has 13 amino acids. V lost 5 bases, J lost 7 bases, and 15 bases lay in between. Germline assignment: CDR1 SGHTA and CDR2 FQGNSA. CDR3 in DNA: TGTGCCAGCAGCCCCGAGACAGTCAATGAGCAGTACTTC. Translating it yields CASSPETVNEQYF.